The 18 T cell receptor beta chains below come from one sample, sequenced in a study of long-term antiretroviral therapy in people with HIV. Survey-level resolution applied to immunoSEQ assay v3.0. Sequenced by immunoSEQ multiplex PCR; TCRdb stores in-frame clones only, minus some. The sample lists roughly 14,000 clones; about 80% were seen once. The input for sequencing was unsorted PBMCs, taken 1.3 years before starting antiretroviral therapy. The source is a man aged 40-55 years with HIV.

The chain couples TRBV2 to TRBJ2-3; D may be TRBD2 (5 bases). Trimming pared 3 bases from V and 4 bases from J, leaving 11 bases between. Germline lookup yields CDR1 SNHLY and CDR2 FYNNEI. This CDR3 is built from 14 residues. The CDR3 is CASSDRGAADTQYF. The CDR3 DNA follows: TGTGCCAGCAGTGATCGGGGTGCGGCAGATACGCAGTATTTT.

A few counts support this clone. This rearrangement joins TRBV6-5 to TRBJ2-7; D is unclear. Per the germline V gene, CDR1 is MNHEY and CDR2 is SVGAGI. The CDR3 is 16 residues long. V gave up 0 bases and J gave up 2 bases, with 14 bases separating them. CDR3 coding DNA: TGTGCCAGCAGTTACTCGAAGAAGGCAGGAACCTACGAGCAGTACTTC. Protein sequence: CASSYSKKAGTYEQYF.

The rearrangement joins TRBV11-2 to TRBJ2-7, with D perhaps matching TRBD2 (7 bases). The CDR3 covers 15 residues. CDR1 and CDR2 (germline): SGHAT, FQNNGV. Trimming stripped 1 base from V and 3 bases from J, with 13 bases between. The chain's CDR3 is CASSLGGGAGYEQYF. The CDR3 region has the DNA TGTGCCAGCAGCTTAGGAGGGGGGGCTGGCTACGAGCAGTACTTC.

V is TRBV2 and J is TRBJ1-2; the D gene is possibly TRBD1 (5 bases). CDR3 length: 13 residues. The germline V gene encodes CDR1 SNHLY and CDR2 FYNNEI. Trimming took 7 bases from V and 5 from J, leaving 14 bases between them. CDR3 coding DNA: TGTGCCAGCAACTCTCGGGGGGAGTATGGCTACACCTTC. This codes for CASNSRGEYGYTF.

The chain joins TRBV19 to TRBJ1-6; D might be TRBD1 (6 bases). This CDR3 comprises 17 residues. Between the trimmed V and J ends, which lost 0 bases and 0 bases, there was a span of 9 bases. CDR1 is LNHDA and CDR2 is SQIVND in the germline V gene (reference sequence). CDR3 amino acids: CASSIDLDSSYNSPLHF. In nucleotides, the CDR3 is TGTGCCAGTAGTATAGATCTGGACAGCTCCTATAATTCACCCCTCCACTTT.

The rearrangement uses TRBV7-9 and TRBJ2-7; possibly TRBD2 for D (5 bases). Germline CDR1 and CDR2: SEHNR and FQNEAQ (reference sequence). V shed 5 bases and J shed 7 bases, with 15 bases lying between them. The CDR3 loop spans 13 amino acids. CDR3 coding DNA: TGTGCCAGCAGCCCGCCCAACAGAGGGGAGCAGTACTTC. It codes for CASSPPNRGEQYF.

This clone was seen only a few times. The chain combines TRBV19 with TRBJ1-1; D is possibly TRBD1 (5 bases). The CDR3 consists of 13 residues. Germline V gene sequence: CDR1 LNHDA, CDR2 SQIVND (reference sequence). V dropped 10 bases and J dropped 1 base, with 13 bases sitting between them. The CDR3 region is CATSRGRNTEAFF. CDR3 coding DNA: TGTGCCACCTCGCGGGGGAGGAACACTGAAGCTTTCTTT.

This chain links TRBV7-9 with TRBJ2-7, with D tentatively TRBD1 (8 bases). The V and J ends lost 5 bases and 2 bases respectively, with 13 bases between them. Germline values: CDR1 SEHNR, CDR2 FQNEAQ (reference sequence). CDR3 length equals 14 residues. CDR3 nucleotides: TGTGCCAGCAGCGCACAGGGGGGGACCTACGAGCAGTACTTC. Residues: CASSAQGGTYEQYF. Variable domain in full (rest from reference TRBV7-9 and TRBJ2-7): DTGVSQNPRHKITKRGQNVTFRCDPISEHNRLYWYRQTLGQGPEFLTYFQNEAQLEKSRLLSDRFSAERPKGSFSTLEIQRTEQGDSAMYLCASSAQGGTYEQYFGPGTRLTVT.

This clone occurred a few times. This sample includes further DNA sequences coding for the same CDR3. The chain recombines TRBV7-9 with TRBJ1-1; no firm D call. Germline V gene lookup returns CDR1 SEHNR and CDR2 FQNEAQ (reference sequence). Trimming shortened V by 5 bases and J by 0 bases, and 4 bases separated the two germline ends. This CDR3 has 12 amino acids. The CDR3 region has the DNA TGTGCCAGCAGCACTATGAACACTGAAGCTTTCTTT. It codes for CASSTMNTEAFF.

This rearrangement joins TRBV5-6 to TRBJ1-5, with D unresolved. CDR3 length: 15 residues. V was trimmed by 4 bases and J by 1 base, leaving 12 bases between them. Germline V CDR1 and CDR2: SGHDT, YYEEEE. CDR3 nucleotides: TGTGCCAGCAGCCTGGGCTTGCGGAGCAATCAGCCCCAGCATTTT. Protein product: CASSLGLRSNQPQHF.

The CDR3 DNA is TGTGCCAGCAGCTTGCAGGGAGTCAATCAGCCCCAGCATTTT. This gives the protein CASSLQGVNQPQHF. The rearrangement uses TRBV5-6 and TRBJ1-5; TRBD1 might be the D (5 bases). The V gene lost 1 base and the J gene lost 3 bases, with 8 bases spanning the gap. Germline V lookup: CDR1 SGHDT, CDR2 YYEEEE. The CDR3 loop spans 14 amino acids.

The V call is TRBV5-5, the J call TRBJ2-5; the D is unclear. Germline assignment: CDR1 SGHKS and CDR2 YYEKEE (reference sequence). The CDR3 loop spans 13 amino acids. V lost 4 bases to trimming and J lost 5 bases, with 12 bases between them. The CDR3: CASSQGQPETQYF. CDR3 DNA: TGTGCCAGCAGCCAAGGGCAGCCGGAGACCCAGTACTTC.

The V and J genes are TRBV19 and TRBJ2-4; 7 bases match TRBD1. Germline V CDR1 and CDR2: LNHDA, SQIVND (reference sequence). CDR3 length equals 16 residues. With 5 bases clipped from V and 3 bases from J, the junction kept 10 bases outside the gene matches. CDR3 sequence reads: CASSYRQGGDKNIQYF. CDR3 nucleotide sequence: TGTGCCAGTAGTTATAGACAGGGTGGAGACAAAAACATTCAGTACTTC.

The chain employs TRBV10-3 and TRBJ1-1, with D unclear. The CDR3 sequence is 12 residues long. The germline V gene has CDR1 ENHRY and CDR2 SYGVKD. Trimming took off 4 bases at V and 1 base at J, with 4 bases between the two ends. The CDR3 spells CAISGQNTEAFF. CDR3 DNA: TGTGCCATCAGTGGACAGAACACTGAAGCTTTCTTT.

Here the CDR3 reads CASSGPLEGTEAFF. The CDR3 DNA sequence: TGTGCCAGCAGCGGTCCCCTGGAGGGCACTGAAGCTTTCTTT. The V gene is TRBV9, the J gene TRBJ1-1; no firm D call. The CDR3 covers 14 residues. Germline loops: CDR1 SGDLS, CDR2 YYNGEE. V lost 3 bases and J lost 4, with 13 bases in between. Full variable domain (missing parts from reference TRBV9 and TRBJ1-1): DSGVTQTPKHLITATGQRVTLRCSPRSGDLSVYWYQQSLDQGLQFLIQYYNGEERAKGNILERFSAQQFPDLHSELNLSSLELGDSALYFCASSGPLEGTEAFFGQGTRLTVV.

This chain uses TRBV9 with TRBJ2-2, with a possible D match to TRBD1 (6 bases). CDR3 length equals 14 residues. V dropped 3 bases and J dropped 5 bases, with 11 bases sitting between them. CDR1 SGDLS and CDR2 YYNGEE come from the germline V gene. CDR3 residues: CASSGTGQTGELFF. The CDR3 nucleotides read TGTGCCAGCAGCGGGACCGGACAGACCGGGGAGCTGTTTTTT.

This chain's CDR3 is CAWSKGVYEQYF. DNA of the CDR3: TGTGCCTGGAGTAAGGGGGTCTACGAGCAGTACTTC. V gene TRBV30 combines with J gene TRBJ2-7; a possible D gene is TRBD1 (6 bases). The germline gives CDR1 GTSNPN, CDR2 SVGIG (reference sequence). This CDR3 has 12 residues. V shed 2 bases and J shed 3 bases, with 8 bases lying between them. Drawing the rest from reference TRBV30 and TRBJ2-7, the complete variable domain is SQTIHQWPATLVQPVGSPLSLECTVEGTSNPNLYWYRQAAGRGLQLLFYSVGIGQISSEVPQNLSASRPQDRQFILSSKKLLLSDSGFYLCAWSKGVYEQYFGPGTRLTVT.

This clone was picked up one time. This chain connects TRBV7-9 to TRBJ2-1; D remains unclear. Trimming shortened V by 5 bases and J by 2 bases, and 10 bases separated the two germline ends. The CDR3 consists of 14 residues. In germline, CDR1 is SEHNR, CDR2 FQNEAQ (reference sequence). The CDR3 reads CASSGTETYNEQFF. CDR3 coding DNA: TGTGCCAGCAGCGGCACTGAGACCTACAATGAGCAGTTCTTC.